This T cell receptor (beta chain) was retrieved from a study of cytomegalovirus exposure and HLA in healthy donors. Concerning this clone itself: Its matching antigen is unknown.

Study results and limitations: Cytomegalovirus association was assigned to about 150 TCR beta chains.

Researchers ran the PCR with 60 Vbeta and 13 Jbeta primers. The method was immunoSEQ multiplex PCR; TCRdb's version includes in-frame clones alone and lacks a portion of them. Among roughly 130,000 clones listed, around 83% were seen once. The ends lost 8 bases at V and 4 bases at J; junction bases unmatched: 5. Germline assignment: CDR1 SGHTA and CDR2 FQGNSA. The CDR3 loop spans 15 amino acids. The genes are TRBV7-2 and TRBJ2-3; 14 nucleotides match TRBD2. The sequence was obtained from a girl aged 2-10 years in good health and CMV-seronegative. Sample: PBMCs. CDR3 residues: CASGTSGSSADTQYF. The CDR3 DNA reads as TGTGCCAGCGGGACTAGCGGGAGTAGTGCAGATACGCAGTATTTT.